A selection of T cell receptor beta chains follows, all from one sample in a study of identical twins. One entry per CDR3 protein results from TCRdb running MiXCR on the 5' RACE reads. The profile covers 1.5 million or so distinct CDR3 sequences, with under 35% appearing a single time and about 0.3% taken by the ten largest. The sequencing input was cord blood. The receptor source for this set is a newborn girl in good health. Both conserved end residues are part of each CDR3. Each record gives: J gene, D gene, V gene, clone size, CDR3 length, CDR3 DNA, CDR3 protein. D genes are given only for firm matches. Size is stated for part of the rows, as once, few or many counts, or as a class when the clone is expanded.

J gene: TRBJ2-5
D gene: .
V gene: TRBV7-8
clone size: .
CDR3 length: 14
CDR3 DNA: TGTGCCAGCAGCTTACAGACAGCCCAGGGTGAGCAGTACTTC
CDR3 protein: CASSLQTAQGEQYF

J gene: TRBJ2-1
D gene: .
V gene: TRBV6-1
clone size: few
CDR3 length: 14
CDR3 DNA: TGTGCCAGCACTCCAGCTGGGAGGGGGAATGAGCAGTTCTTC
CDR3 protein: CASTPAGRGNEQFF

J gene: TRBJ2-1
D gene: .
V gene: TRBV6-2/TRBV6-3
clone size: .
CDR3 length: 14
CDR3 DNA: TGTGCCAGCAGGCTTAGGGGGGCCTACAATGAGCAGTTCTTC
CDR3 protein: CASRLRGAYNEQFF

J gene: TRBJ1-6
D gene: .
V gene: TRBV12-3/TRBV12-4
clone size: .
CDR3 length: 13
CDR3 DNA: TGTGCCAGCAAAGTAAGGACTGATTCACCCCTCCACTTT
CDR3 protein: CASKVRTDSPLHF

J gene: TRBJ2-1
D gene: TRBD2
V gene: TRBV10-3
clone size: .
CDR3 length: 14
CDR3 DNA: TGTGCCATCAGGACGACTAGCGGGTTTGGGGAGCAGTTCTTC
CDR3 protein: CAIRTTSGFGEQFF

J gene: TRBJ2-2
D gene: .
V gene: TRBV24-1
clone size: .
CDR3 length: 15
CDR3 DNA: TGTGCCACCAGGAGCGGGACAGGGAACACCGGGGAGCTGTTTTTT
CDR3 protein: CATRSGTGNTGELFF

J gene: TRBJ1-1
D gene: TRBD1
V gene: TRBV25-1
clone size: few
CDR3 length: 15
CDR3 DNA: TGTGCCAGCAGCCGCCCCGGGACAGCGAACACTGAAGCTTTCTTT
CDR3 protein: CASSRPGTANTEAFF

J gene: TRBJ2-6
D gene: TRBD1
V gene: TRBV14
clone size: few
CDR3 length: 17
CDR3 DNA: TGTGCCAGCAGCGGGACAGGGGAATCTTCTGGGGCCAACGTCCTGACTTTC
CDR3 protein: CASSGTGESSGANVLTF

J gene: TRBJ2-1
D gene: .
V gene: TRBV10-3
clone size: few
CDR3 length: 15
CDR3 DNA: TGTGCCATCAGAGATACAGGCTACAACTACAATGAGCAGTTCTTC
CDR3 protein: CAIRDTGYNYNEQFF

J gene: TRBJ2-3
D gene: .
V gene: TRBV18
clone size: few
CDR3 length: 14
CDR3 DNA: TGTGCCAGCTCACCCCGGGACACAACAGATACGCAGTATTTT
CDR3 protein: CASSPRDTTDTQYF

J gene: TRBJ2-5
D gene: TRBD1
V gene: TRBV29-1
clone size: .
CDR3 length: 14
CDR3 DNA: TGCAGCGTTCCTACAGGGGTGGCTAAAGAGACCCAGTACTTC
CDR3 protein: CSVPTGVAKETQYF

J gene: TRBJ2-7
D gene: .
V gene: TRBV20-1
clone size: .
CDR3 length: 11
CDR3 DNA: TGCAGTGCTAGAGGACCGGGACGGCTGTACTTC
CDR3 protein: CSARGPGRLYF

J gene: TRBJ2-1
D gene: .
V gene: TRBV2
clone size: .
CDR3 length: 14
CDR3 DNA: TGTGCCAGCAGTGCGTCTAGCTGGGTGAATGAGCAGTTCTTC
CDR3 protein: CASSASSWVNEQFF

J gene: TRBJ2-1
D gene: TRBD2
V gene: TRBV20-1
clone size: few
CDR3 length: 16
CDR3 DNA: TGCAGTGCTACCGAGGATAGCGGGGGGTCCTACAATGAGCAGTTCTTC
CDR3 protein: CSATEDSGGSYNEQFF

J gene: TRBJ2-7
D gene: TRBD2
V gene: TRBV7-2
clone size: .
CDR3 length: 14
CDR3 DNA: TGTGTCAGCAGCTTAGACGGGGGGGCCTACGAGCAGTACTTC
CDR3 protein: CVSSLDGGAYEQYF

J gene: TRBJ2-5
D gene: TRBD2
V gene: TRBV11-2
clone size: .
CDR3 length: 18
CDR3 DNA: TGTGCCAGCAGCTTAGACGGTCTAGCGGGAGCGGGGTACAATGAGCAGTACTTC
CDR3 protein: CASSLDGLAGAGYNEQYF

J gene: TRBJ1-1
D gene: .
V gene: TRBV10-3
clone size: .
CDR3 length: 14
CDR3 DNA: TGTGCCATCAGTGAACCAGGGTCGGTGGCTGAAGCTTTCTTT
CDR3 protein: CAISEPGSVAEAFF

J gene: TRBJ1-6
D gene: .
V gene: TRBV15
clone size: few
CDR3 length: 14
CDR3 DNA: TGTGCCACCAGCAGAGATGGGACAAGTTCACCCCTCCACTTT
CDR3 protein: CATSRDGTSSPLHF

J gene: TRBJ1-4
D gene: .
V gene: TRBV27
clone size: few
CDR3 length: 14
CDR3 DNA: TGTGCCAGCAGTTCTGGACACGTTAATGAAAAACTGTTTTTT
CDR3 protein: CASSSGHVNEKLFF

J gene: TRBJ2-3
D gene: TRBD2
V gene: TRBV12-3/TRBV12-4
clone size: few
CDR3 length: 16
CDR3 DNA: TGTGCCAGCAGTTTTTCTCCGGGACTAACCACAGATACGCAGTATTTT
CDR3 protein: CASSFSPGLTTDTQYF

J gene: TRBJ2-1
D gene: TRBD2
V gene: TRBV13
clone size: once
CDR3 length: 16
CDR3 DNA: TGTGCCAGCAGCTTCCTGACTAGCGGGGGGGCCTATGAGCAGTTCTTC
CDR3 protein: CASSFLTSGGAYEQFF

J gene: TRBJ2-1
D gene: .
V gene: TRBV25-1
clone size: few
CDR3 length: 12
CDR3 DNA: TGTGCCAGCAGTGAAGGACACAATGAGCAGTTCTTC
CDR3 protein: CASSEGHNEQFF

J gene: TRBJ2-7
D gene: .
V gene: TRBV2
clone size: .
CDR3 length: 14
CDR3 DNA: TGTGCCAGCAGGGCGTGGGACATTTCCTACGAGCAGTACTTC
CDR3 protein: CASRAWDISYEQYF

J gene: TRBJ2-1
D gene: TRBD2
V gene: TRBV7-2
clone size: .
CDR3 length: 15
CDR3 DNA: TGTGCCAGCAGCCGCTCGGGGACTAAATACAATGAGCAGTTCTTC
CDR3 protein: CASSRSGTKYNEQFF

J gene: TRBJ2-4
D gene: TRBD2
V gene: TRBV2
clone size: .
CDR3 length: 18
CDR3 DNA: TGTGCCAGCAGTGAACGAGCGACTAGCCTACTAGCCAAAAACATTCAGTACTTC
CDR3 protein: CASSERATSLLAKNIQYF

J gene: TRBJ1-2
D gene: .
V gene: TRBV11-2
clone size: .
CDR3 length: 15
CDR3 DNA: TGTGCCAGCAGCTCCGCAAGTCTACAGGGCTATGGCTACACCTTC
CDR3 protein: CASSSASLQGYGYTF

J gene: TRBJ2-1
D gene: .
V gene: TRBV24-1
clone size: .
CDR3 length: 14
CDR3 DNA: TGTGCCACCAGTGCTACCCCGGTGTGGAATGAGCAGTTCTTC
CDR3 protein: CATSATPVWNEQFF

J gene: TRBJ1-4
D gene: TRBD1
V gene: TRBV3-1
clone size: .
CDR3 length: 15
CDR3 DNA: TGTGCCAGCAGCCAAGGGGACAGGAGGAATGAAAAACTGTTTTTT
CDR3 protein: CASSQGDRRNEKLFF

J gene: TRBJ1-2
D gene: TRBD1
V gene: TRBV27
clone size: few
CDR3 length: 14
CDR3 DNA: TGTGCCAGCAGCTTTCAGGGGGCGAGGTATGGCTACACCTTC
CDR3 protein: CASSFQGARYGYTF

J gene: TRBJ2-3
D gene: .
V gene: TRBV30
clone size: .
CDR3 length: 13
CDR3 DNA: TGTGCCTGGTCCCGTGCTAGCACAGATACGCAGTATTTT
CDR3 protein: CAWSRASTDTQYF

J gene: TRBJ2-7
D gene: .
V gene: TRBV7-2
clone size: few
CDR3 length: 18
CDR3 DNA: TGTGCCAGCAGCTTAGGGCTAAGGGGACAAAGCTCCTACAATGAGCAGTACTTC
CDR3 protein: CASSLGLRGQSSYNEQYF

J gene: TRBJ1-2
D gene: TRBD1
V gene: TRBV29-1
clone size: few
CDR3 length: 18
CDR3 DNA: TGCAGCGTTCAATTCCTCCCGGGACAAGGGGGCCCCTCCTATGGCTACACCTTC
CDR3 protein: CSVQFLPGQGGPSYGYTF

J gene: TRBJ2-7
D gene: .
V gene: TRBV5-1
clone size: few
CDR3 length: 14
CDR3 DNA: TGCGCCAGCAGCTTGTCAGGGGCCGTACGTGAGCAGTACTTC
CDR3 protein: CASSLSGAVREQYF

J gene: TRBJ1-2
D gene: TRBD1
V gene: TRBV20-1
clone size: .
CDR3 length: 14
CDR3 DNA: TGCAGTGCTAGAGATCTTCAGGGGGCCTATGGCTACACCTTC
CDR3 protein: CSARDLQGAYGYTF

J gene: TRBJ1-4
D gene: .
V gene: TRBV27
clone size: .
CDR3 length: 16
CDR3 DNA: TGTGCCAGCAGTTCTGGCAATAGGCTTTATAATGAAAAACTGTTTTTT
CDR3 protein: CASSSGNRLYNEKLFF

J gene: TRBJ1-4
D gene: TRBD1
V gene: TRBV6-1
clone size: few
CDR3 length: 14
CDR3 DNA: TGTGCCAGCAGTGTTGACAGGGAGCGGGAAAAACTGTTTTTT
CDR3 protein: CASSVDREREKLFF

J gene: TRBJ2-5
D gene: .
V gene: TRBV4-1
clone size: .
CDR3 length: 17
CDR3 DNA: TGCGCCAGCAGCCAAGTTATACCGGGCCGAGGAGGAGAGACCCAGTACTTC
CDR3 protein: CASSQVIPGRGGETQYF

J gene: TRBJ2-3
D gene: TRBD1
V gene: TRBV9
clone size: .
CDR3 length: 13
CDR3 DNA: TGTGCCAGCAGCACAGGGGGCGCAGGTACGCAGTATTTT
CDR3 protein: CASSTGGAGTQYF

J gene: TRBJ1-6
D gene: .
V gene: TRBV6-1
clone size: .
CDR3 length: 13
CDR3 DNA: TGTGCCAGCAGTGAAGCTTTGAATTCACCCCTCCACTTT
CDR3 protein: CASSEALNSPLHF

J gene: TRBJ2-7
D gene: .
V gene: TRBV20-1
clone size: .
CDR3 length: 14
CDR3 DNA: TGCAGTGCAAATCCCGACTCCAGCTCCTACGAGCAGTACTTC
CDR3 protein: CSANPDSSSYEQYF

J gene: TRBJ2-3
D gene: .
V gene: TRBV25-1
clone size: .
CDR3 length: 14
CDR3 DNA: TGTGCCAGCAGTGACCGCGCAGGGCGCGATACGCAGTATTTT
CDR3 protein: CASSDRAGRDTQYF